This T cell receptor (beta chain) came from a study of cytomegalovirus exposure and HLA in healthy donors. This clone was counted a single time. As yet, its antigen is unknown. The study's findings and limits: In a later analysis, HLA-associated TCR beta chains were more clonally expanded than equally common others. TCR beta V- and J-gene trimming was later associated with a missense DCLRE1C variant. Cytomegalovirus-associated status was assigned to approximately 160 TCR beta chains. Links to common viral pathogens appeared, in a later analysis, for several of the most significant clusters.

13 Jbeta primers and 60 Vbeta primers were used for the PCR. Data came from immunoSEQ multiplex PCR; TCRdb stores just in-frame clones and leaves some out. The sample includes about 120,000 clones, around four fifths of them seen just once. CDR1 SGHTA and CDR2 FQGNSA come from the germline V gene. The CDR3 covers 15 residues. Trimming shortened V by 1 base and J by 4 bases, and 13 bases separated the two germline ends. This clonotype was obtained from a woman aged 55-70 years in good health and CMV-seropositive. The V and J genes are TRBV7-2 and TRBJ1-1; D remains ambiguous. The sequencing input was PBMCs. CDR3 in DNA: TGTGCCAGCAGCTTAGGTTCGGGATCGAGCACTGAAGCTTTCTTT. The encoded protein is CASSLGSGSSTEAFF.